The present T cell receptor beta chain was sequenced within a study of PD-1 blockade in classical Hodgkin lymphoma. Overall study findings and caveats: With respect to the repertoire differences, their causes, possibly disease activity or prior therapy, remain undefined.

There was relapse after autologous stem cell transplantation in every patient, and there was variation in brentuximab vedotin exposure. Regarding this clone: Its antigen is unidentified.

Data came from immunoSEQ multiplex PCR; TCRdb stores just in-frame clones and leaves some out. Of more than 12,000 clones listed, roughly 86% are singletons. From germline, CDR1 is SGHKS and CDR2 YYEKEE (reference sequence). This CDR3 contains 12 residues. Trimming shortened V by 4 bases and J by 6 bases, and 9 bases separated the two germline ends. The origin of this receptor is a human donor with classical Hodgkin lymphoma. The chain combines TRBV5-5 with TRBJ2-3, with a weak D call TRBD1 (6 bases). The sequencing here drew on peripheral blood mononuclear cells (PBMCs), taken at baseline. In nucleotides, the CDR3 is TGTGCCAGCAGCCCTCAGGGGGATACGCAGTATTTT. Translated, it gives CASSPQGDTQYF. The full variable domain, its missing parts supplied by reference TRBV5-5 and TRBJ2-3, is DAGVTQSPTHLIKTRGQQVTLRCSPISGHKSVSWYQQVLGQGPQFIFQYYEKEERGRGNFPDRFSARQFPNYSSELNVNALLLGDSALYLCASSPQGDTQYFGPGTRLTVL.